The clone carrying this T cell receptor (beta chain) was recorded once. Its cognate antigen is unknown. Trimming removed 4 bases from V and 10 bases from J; junction bases left unmatched: 7. Germline CDR1 reads SGHAT; CDR2 reads FQNNGV. The CDR3 runs 14 residues. Documented time point: newly diagnosed GD, antithyroid drugs for less than 3 months. Extracted RNA from PBMCs served as the source of the TCR library. This specimen belongs to a study of regulatory T cells in long-lasting Graves disease. Findings and limits, study-wide: Persistent disease exhibited a predilection for TRBV28, TRBJ1-2 and TRBJ2-5.

Construction of the TCR beta libraries employed iRepertoire HTBI primers in conjunction with Arm-PCR of CDR3 regions. TCRdb reanalysed the multiplex PCR reads using MiXCR and keeps one entry per CDR3 protein. Here the sample spans roughly 610,000 distinct CDR3 sequences, approximately 15% being singletons. These sequences were also reported in another study, on T cells in Graves' hyperthyroidism and ophthalmopathy. From that report: Exclusion of patients followed from uncontrolled infection, other autoimmune disease, pregnancy or lactation. Clinical symptoms, serum thyroxine, TRAb, thyroid ultrasound and orbital computed tomography established diagnosis. An initial round of RT-PCR targeting the TCR CDR3 relied on the HTBI primer set.

Sequencing was performed on peripheral blood mononuclear cells (PBMCs), taken at new diagnosis, from a patient treated with antithyroid drugs. The sequence came from a woman between 25 and 40 years old with Graves disease. V gene TRBV11-2 combines with J gene TRBJ2-1; the match to TRBD2 covers 10 bases. CDR3 amino acids: CASSWGTSAMEQFF. The CDR3 DNA follows: TGTGCCAGCAGCTGGGGGACTAGCGCTATGGAGCAGTTCTTC.